The 25 T cell receptor beta chains below were found in one sample sequenced in a study of OX40 agonist ivuxolimab in advanced cancers. Assay: immunoSEQ multiplex PCR; the TCRdb copy retains only in-frame clones and omits some. The top ten hold about 20% of the sample, which has around 37,000 clones, roughly 76% seen once. Here the sequenced sample was CD4+ or CD8+ T cells sorted from blood, taken in a trial of the OX40 agonist ivuxolimab. The receptors here all came from an adult with an advanced solid tumor such as melanoma, head and neck, liver or kidney cancer.

V and J are TRBV2 and TRBJ2-3; 12 bases map to TRBD1. CDR1 and CDR2 from the germline V gene are SNHLY and FYNNEI. Trimming took 4 bases from V and 8 from J; bases not matched to a gene: 4. The CDR3 totals 14 residues. CDR3 region: CASSGGQGAGTQYF. CDR3 in DNA: TGTGCCAGCAGTGGGGGACAGGGGGCTGGTACGCAGTATTTT.

The rearrangement links TRBV4-1 to TRBJ1-6; D perhaps matches TRBD1 (5 bases). V was shortened by 4 bases and J by 7 bases, with 11 bases between the two germline ends. Looked up from germline, CDR1 is MGHRA and CDR2 is YSYEKL. CDR3 length: 14 residues. CDR3 DNA sequence: TGCGCCAGCAGCCGACAGATACTCAATTCACCCCTCCACTTT. It yields the protein CASSRQILNSPLHF.

The gene calls are TRBV5-4 and TRBJ2-7, with 7 bases that match TRBD1. After removal of 5 bases from V and 2 bases from J, the junction contained 10 bases not matched to a gene. The CDR3 extends over 15 amino acids. Germline V gene lookup returns CDR1 SGHNT and CDR2 YYREEE (reference sequence). CDR3 coding DNA: TGTGCCAGCAGGTTGAGAGGACAGGCTCCCTACGAGCAGTACTTC. Its protein is CASRLRGQAPYEQYF.

The V gene is TRBV9, the J gene TRBJ2-3; D is possibly TRBD1 or TRBD2 (6 bases each). Trimming pared 2 bases from V and 2 bases from J, leaving 15 bases between. From germline, CDR1 is SGDLS and CDR2 YYNGEE. CDR3 length: 16 residues. As DNA, the CDR3 is TGTGCCAGCAGCGTCTTGGGGGGCCCCCACACAGATACGCAGTATTTT. Its translation: CASSVLGGPHTDTQYF.

This chain connects TRBV7-8 to TRBJ2-2, with D perhaps matching TRBD1 (5 bases). With 2 bases removed from V and 8 bases from J, the gap between germline ends came to 15 bases. The CDR3 sequence is 15 residues long. Germline V CDR1 and CDR2: SGHVS, FQNEAQ. The CDR3 loop is CASSLQGSSLGELFF. CDR3 coding DNA: TGTGCCAGCAGCTTACAGGGTTCGTCGTTAGGGGAGCTGTTTTTT.

In its sample, this clone was seen once. The rearrangement links TRBV19 to TRBJ2-5; the D gene is possibly TRBD1 (5 bases). Germline V lookup: CDR1 LNHDA, CDR2 SQIVND (reference sequence). The length of the CDR3 is 15 residues. V lost 5 bases, J lost 4 bases, and 17 bases lay in between. The CDR3, as DNA: TGTGCCAGTAGTGGGGTCGTGGGTAGGGGAGAGACCCAGTACTTC. Its translation is CASSGVVGRGETQYF.

The chain is built from TRBV7-9 and TRBJ2-3, with D possibly TRBD1 on 5 matching bases. Germline lookup yields CDR1 SEHNR and CDR2 FQNEAQ (reference sequence). Trimming took off 1 base at V and 6 bases at J, with 11 bases between the two ends. The CDR3 length is 14 residues. The CDR3 loop is CASSLGQRSDTQYF. In DNA, the CDR3 is TGTGCCAGCAGCTTAGGACAGCGTTCGGATACGCAGTATTTT.

The chain combines TRBV4-1 with TRBJ2-7; possible D gene TRBD1, 6 bases. Trimming took off 0 bases at V and 0 bases at J, with 15 bases between the two ends. Germline lookup yields CDR1 MGHRA and CDR2 YSYEKL. CDR3 length: 17 residues. The CDR3 here is CASSQDRAWDNSYEQYF. CDR3 nucleotides: TGCGCCAGCAGCCAAGACCGGGCATGGGACAACTCCTACGAGCAGTACTTC.

The chain employs TRBV19 and TRBJ2-7, with D maybe TRBD1 (7 bases). CDR3 length: 15 amino acids. Germline V gene data show CDR1 as LNHDA and CDR2 as SQIVND (reference sequence). V dropped 10 bases and J dropped 0 bases, with 19 bases sitting between them. The CDR3: CATARGQGDSYEQYF. The CDR3 DNA reads as TGTGCCACCGCGCGGGGTCAGGGGGACTCCTACGAGCAGTACTTC.

The V gene is TRBV5-1, the J gene TRBJ2-3, with a tentative D call TRBD2 (7 bases). Trimming left V 2 bases short and J 4 bases short, with 20 bases between. Germline CDR1 SGHRS, CDR2 YFSETQ. The CDR3 runs 17 residues. CDR3 DNA sequence: TGCGCCAGCAGCTTAGGGCCGAGAGGGGGAGGGTCAGATACGCAGTATTTT. Encoded protein: CASSLGPRGGGSDTQYF.

This chain links TRBV5-8 with TRBJ2-7; 10 positions match TRBD1. The CDR3 extends over 14 amino acids. The ends lost 3 bases at V and 7 bases at J; junction bases unmatched: 7. In germline, CDR1 is SGHTS, CDR2 YDEGEE. The CDR3 sequence is CASSSRQGAGEQYF. The CDR3 DNA reads TGTGCCAGCAGCTCCCGACAGGGGGCGGGGGAGCAGTACTTC.

The chain uses TRBV6-6 and TRBJ1-3, with D possibly being TRBD1 (5 bases). V was clipped by 0 bases and J by 0 bases, with 6 bases between them. CDR1 MNHNY and CDR2 SVGAGI come from the germline V gene (reference sequence). The CDR3 extends over 15 amino acids. The CDR3 is CASSYSGASGNTIYF. CDR3 in DNA: TGTGCCAGCAGTTACTCCGGGGCCTCTGGAAACACCATATATTTT.

The V gene is TRBV27, the J gene TRBJ1-2, with 7 bases that match TRBD1. With V trimmed by 6 bases and J by 3 bases, 4 bases remained unmatched. The CDR3 runs 13 residues. In germline, CDR1 is MNHEY, CDR2 SMNVEV (reference sequence). The CDR3 DNA reads as TGTGCCAGCAGAGGGGGACAGTACTATGGCTACACCTTC. This codes for CASRGGQYYGYTF.

The chain has TRBV11-2 and TRBJ1-1; D unclear. The CDR3 sequence is 14 residues long. Trimming removed 1 base from V and 0 bases from J, with 6 bases in between. CDR1 is SGHAT, CDR2 FQNNGV, per germline. This CDR3 reads CASSLGLMNTEAFF. CDR3 DNA: TGTGCCAGCAGCTTAGGTCTGATGAACACTGAAGCTTTCTTT.

The chain recombines TRBV6-6 with TRBJ1-5; a possible D gene is TRBD1 (5 bases). CDR3 size: 14 residues. Germline V gives CDR1 MNHNY, CDR2 SVGAGI (reference sequence). CDR3 coding DNA: TGTGCTACTACAAGGGGCAGGGCAGGTCAGCCCCAGCATTTT. Protein: CATTRGRAGQPQHF.

V is TRBV29-1 and J is TRBJ1-2; TRBD1 might be the D (6 bases). The V end lost 6 bases, the J end lost 8 bases, and 19 bases lay between the germline ends. This CDR3 region has 13 residues. CDR1 and CDR2 (germline): SQVTM, ANQGSEA. Here the CDR3 DNA reads TGCAGCGTCGTGAGGAGGGGGGCGCGAGGCTACACCTTC. It encodes CSVVRRGARGYTF. The full variable domain, with the rest looked up from reference TRBV29-1 and TRBJ1-2, is SAVISQKPSRDICQRGTSLTIQCQVDSQVTMMFWYRQQPGQSLTLIATANQGSEATYESGFVIDKFPISRPNLTFSTLTVSNMSPEDSSIYLCSVVRRGARGYTFGSGTRLTVV.

This clone showed up just a few times. CDR3 bases: TGTGCCAGCGGCCTTAGCGGTTTTGGGGATGAGCAGTTCTTC. Its protein product is CASGLSGFGDEQFF. The chain employs TRBV2 and TRBJ2-1, with TRBD2 as a possible D gene (6 bases). The CDR3 spans 14 residues. Per germline, CDR1 SNHLY and CDR2 FYNNEI. V lost 8 bases and J lost 8, with 19 bases in between.

The chain joins TRBV21-1 to TRBJ2-7; the D call in the table, TRBD2, was not verified against the DNA. TRBV21-1 is given as a pseudogene. The CDR3 runs 18 residues. The CDR3 nucleotides are TGTGCCAGCATCTTTCAGGGGATGGGGAGGGAGAGCTCCTACGAGCAGTACTTC. This codes for CASIFQGMGRESSYEQYF.

J is TRBJ2-5 and V is TRBV10-2; 9 bases fit TRBD1. CDR3 length: 14 amino acids. J gave up 5 bases and V 6 bases, and 7 bases lay outside the gene matches. CDR1 WSHSY and CDR2 SAAADI come from the germline V gene. CDR3 protein: CASRRTGDLETQYF. The CDR3 DNA reads as TGCGCCAGCAGAAGGACAGGGGATTTGGAGACCCAGTACTTC.

This chain uses TRBV28 with TRBJ2-7; D uncertain. Germline V gives CDR1 MDHEN, CDR2 SYDVKM. Trimming stripped 7 bases from V and 2 bases from J, with 12 bases between. The CDR3 spans 13 residues. The CDR3 protein is CASNFYGTYEQYF. The CDR3 DNA sequence: TGTGCCAGCAACTTCTACGGCACCTACGAGCAGTACTTC.

This clone appeared a few times. The chain couples TRBV5-6 to TRBJ1-3, with 7 bases lining up with TRBD1. V shed 4 bases, J shed 9 bases, and the junction held 13 bases outside the gene matches. The CDR3 has 15 amino acids. CDR1 and CDR2 (germline): SGHDT, YYEEEE. CDR3 in DNA: TGTGCCAGCAGCGCGGGACAGCGGGCTCGGGGCACCATATATTTT. Its translation: CASSAGQRARGTIYF.

The gene calls are TRBV29-1 and TRBJ1-1; D may be TRBD1 (5 bases). The CDR3 has 12 amino acids. Per the germline V gene, CDR1 is SQVTM and CDR2 is ANQGSEA. The V end was cut by 3 bases, the J end by 3 bases, with 8 bases between. This chain's CDR3 is CSVDPRDTEAFF. The CDR3 coding sequence is TGCAGCGTTGACCCCAGGGACACTGAAGCTTTCTTT.

The chain links TRBV7-2 to TRBJ2-2; 9 bases agree with TRBD1. The CDR3 runs 17 residues. The V and J ends lost 0 bases and 3 bases, in that order; junction bases with no gene match: 5. Looked up from germline, CDR1 is SGHTA and CDR2 is FQGNSA. The CDR3 is CASSLARTGADTGELFF. In DNA form, the CDR3 reads TGTGCCAGCAGCTTAGCAAGGACAGGGGCGGACACCGGGGAGCTGTTTTTT.

V usage is TRBV4-1 and J usage is TRBJ1-4, with no clear D. V gave up 0 bases and J gave up 0 bases, with 11 bases separating them. Germline V gives CDR1 MGHRA, CDR2 YSYEKL. This CDR3 region has 17 residues. In DNA, the CDR3 is TGCGCCAGCAGCCAAGAGGGAGCGGGAACAACTAATGAAAAACTGTTTTTT. Translation: CASSQEGAGTTNEKLFF.

V is TRBV30 and J is TRBJ1-3; no clear D gene. The CDR3 extends over 14 amino acids. V was clipped by 6 bases and J by 4 bases, with 16 bases between them. From germline, CDR1 is GTSNPN and CDR2 SVGIG (reference sequence). The CDR3 DNA sequence: TGTGCCTGTACCACGGATTTCTGGGGAAACACCATATATTTT. Its translation: CACTTDFWGNTIYF.